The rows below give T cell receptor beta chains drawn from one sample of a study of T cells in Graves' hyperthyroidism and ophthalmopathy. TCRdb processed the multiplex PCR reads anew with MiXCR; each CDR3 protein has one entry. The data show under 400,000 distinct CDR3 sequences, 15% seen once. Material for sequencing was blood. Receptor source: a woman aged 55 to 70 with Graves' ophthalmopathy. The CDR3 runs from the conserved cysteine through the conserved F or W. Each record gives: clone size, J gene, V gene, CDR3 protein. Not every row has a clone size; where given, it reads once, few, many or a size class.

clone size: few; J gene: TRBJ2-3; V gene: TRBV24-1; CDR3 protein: CATSDAYTQYF
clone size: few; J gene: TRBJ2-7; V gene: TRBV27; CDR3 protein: CASSSRLAGGPGEQYF
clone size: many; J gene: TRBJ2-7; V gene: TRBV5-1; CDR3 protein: CASSLTGSLTGSYEQYF
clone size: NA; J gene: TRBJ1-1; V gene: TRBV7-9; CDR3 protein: CASSFEMNTEAFF
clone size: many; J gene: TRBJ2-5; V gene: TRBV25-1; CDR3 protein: CASSPAGGGQETQYF
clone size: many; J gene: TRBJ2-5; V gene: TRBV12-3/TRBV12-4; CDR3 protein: CASLRSSGRPLYETQYF
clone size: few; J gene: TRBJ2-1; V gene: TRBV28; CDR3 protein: CASRGTSGASEQFF
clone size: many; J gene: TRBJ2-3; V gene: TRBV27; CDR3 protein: CASRAIEGDTQYF
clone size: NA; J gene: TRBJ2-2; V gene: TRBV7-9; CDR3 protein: CASSKRGGSTGELFF
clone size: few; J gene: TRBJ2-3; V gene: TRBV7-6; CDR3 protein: CASSPLGAGFTDTQYF
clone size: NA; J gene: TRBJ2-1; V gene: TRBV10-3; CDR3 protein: CAISPTADNEQFF
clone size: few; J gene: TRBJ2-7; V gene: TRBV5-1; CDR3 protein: CASSLGTSGVSSYEQYF
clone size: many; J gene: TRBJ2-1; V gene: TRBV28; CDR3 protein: CASRGTDNEQFF
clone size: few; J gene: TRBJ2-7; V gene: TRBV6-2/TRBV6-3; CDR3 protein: CASSYGGTGYEQYF
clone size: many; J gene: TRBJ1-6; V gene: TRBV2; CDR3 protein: CASSQDSIGSPLHF
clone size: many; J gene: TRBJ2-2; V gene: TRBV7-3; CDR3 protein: CASSLGAAGELFF
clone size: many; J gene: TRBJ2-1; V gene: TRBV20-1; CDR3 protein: CSARRTSGIVPLPYNEQFF
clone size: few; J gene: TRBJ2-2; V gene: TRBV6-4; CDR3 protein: CASSAGQGYTGELFF
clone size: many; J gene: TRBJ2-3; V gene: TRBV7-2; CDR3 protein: CASSLGQTSTDTQYF
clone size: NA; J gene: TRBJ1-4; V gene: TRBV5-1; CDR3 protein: CASSSTLGTNEKLFF
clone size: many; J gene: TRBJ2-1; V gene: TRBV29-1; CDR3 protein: CSVEGQGFDNEQFF
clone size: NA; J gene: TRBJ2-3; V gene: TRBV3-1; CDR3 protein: CASSQVRTDTQYF
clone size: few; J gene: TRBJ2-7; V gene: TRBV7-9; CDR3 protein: CASSLQGQLYEQYF
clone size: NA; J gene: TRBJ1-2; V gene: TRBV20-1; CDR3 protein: CSALRTRGYTF
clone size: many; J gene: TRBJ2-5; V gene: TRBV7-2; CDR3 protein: CASRPGSGRSETQYF
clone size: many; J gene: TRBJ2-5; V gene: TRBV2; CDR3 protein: CASILGLAGSQETQYF
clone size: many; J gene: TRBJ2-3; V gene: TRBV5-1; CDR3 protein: CASRRGLAGVLDTQYF
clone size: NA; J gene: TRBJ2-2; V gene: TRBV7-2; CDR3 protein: CASSFLGYGPRADGELFF
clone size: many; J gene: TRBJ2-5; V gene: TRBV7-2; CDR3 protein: CASSVQLSQGRETQYF
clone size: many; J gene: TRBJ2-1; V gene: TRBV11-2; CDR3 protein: CASSATRTPWTGEQFF
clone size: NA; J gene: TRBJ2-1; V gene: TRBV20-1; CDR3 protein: CSASGDQDLSSYNEQFF
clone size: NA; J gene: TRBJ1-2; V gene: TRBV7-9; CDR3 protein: CASSPTRQDPFGYTF
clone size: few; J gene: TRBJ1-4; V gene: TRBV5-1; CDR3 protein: CASKRDSTNEKLFF
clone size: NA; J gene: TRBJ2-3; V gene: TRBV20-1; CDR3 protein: CSARDLREADTQYF
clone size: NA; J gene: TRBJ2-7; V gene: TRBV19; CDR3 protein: CASRNLAGTYEQYF
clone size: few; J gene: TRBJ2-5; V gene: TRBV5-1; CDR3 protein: CASSFRTGGEETQYF
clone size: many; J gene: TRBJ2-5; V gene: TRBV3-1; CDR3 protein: CASSQTSGVGETQCF
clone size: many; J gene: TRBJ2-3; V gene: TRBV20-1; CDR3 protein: CSARGLVLASRTDTQYF
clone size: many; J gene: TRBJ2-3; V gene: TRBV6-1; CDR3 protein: CASIFSGRAVRDTQYF
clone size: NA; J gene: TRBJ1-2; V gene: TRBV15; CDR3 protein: CATSRDSNYGYTF
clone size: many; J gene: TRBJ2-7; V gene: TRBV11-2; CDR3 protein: CASRGAYEQYF
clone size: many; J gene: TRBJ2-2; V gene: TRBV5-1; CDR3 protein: CASSEQGYTGELFF
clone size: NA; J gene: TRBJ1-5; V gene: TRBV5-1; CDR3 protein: CASSLGQDQPQHF
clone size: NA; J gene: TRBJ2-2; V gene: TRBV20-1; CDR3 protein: CSARDPAGGNTGELFF
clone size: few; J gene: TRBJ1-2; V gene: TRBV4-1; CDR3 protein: CASSQDSGRNYGYTF
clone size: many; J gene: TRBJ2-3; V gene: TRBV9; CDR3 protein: CASSVSSRAHTDTQYF
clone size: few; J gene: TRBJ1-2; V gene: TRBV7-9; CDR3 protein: CASSLVLDPLRERYGYTF
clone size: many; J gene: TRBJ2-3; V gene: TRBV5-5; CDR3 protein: CASRDRGLLTDTQYF
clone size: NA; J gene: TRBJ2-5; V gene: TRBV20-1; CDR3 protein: CSARDFDSGAQETQYF
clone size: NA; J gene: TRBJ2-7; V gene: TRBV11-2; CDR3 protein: CASSRSRGYEQYF
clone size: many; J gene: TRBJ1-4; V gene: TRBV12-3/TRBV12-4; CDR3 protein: CAIRAGATNEKLFF
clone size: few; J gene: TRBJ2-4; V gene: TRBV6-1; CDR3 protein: CASTSTGVGNIQYF
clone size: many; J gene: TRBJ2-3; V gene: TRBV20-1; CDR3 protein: CSARGLAGGRTDTQYF